This T cell receptor beta chain appears in the sequencing data of a study of blood T cell repertoires in COVID-19. Study summary: PBMCs, B-cell-depleted T cells, or T cells were the source of the cDNA or gDNA that made up the material.

Using immunoSEQ multiplex PCR, the repertoire was profiled, and TCRdb retains in-frame clones only, with some absent. The table has about 410,000 clones, 89% seen once. Patients at the Seattle site were enrolled during active infection and followed longitudinally. Sequenced input: peripheral blood. This clonotype was sampled from a woman aged 40 to 50 with COVID-19, enrolled during active disease.

As DNA, the CDR3 is TGTGCCAGCAGTTTCAGGTTAGGAGCGGGAGAGACCTACAATGAGCAGTTCTTC. This gives the protein CASSFRLGAGETYNEQFF. The V gene is TRBV6-2 or TRBV6-3, the J gene TRBJ2-1; 8 positions match TRBD2. The CDR3 spans 18 residues. V was clipped by 4 bases and J by 2 bases; unmatched bases: 13. Germline values: CDR1 MNHEY, CDR2 SVGEGT.